Described below is a single TCR beta chain sequence and its context. The source of the sample is a study of T cell responses to AZD1222 COVID-19 vaccine. Sequencing used immunoSEQ multiplex PCR; TCRdb keeps in-frame clones, though not all of them. The table includes approximately 70,000 clones, approximately 80% detected once. The sequenced sample was peripheral blood, obtained 28 days after the second AZD1222 dose. This clonotype was obtained from an adult who received the AZD1222 COVID-19 vaccine.

The CDR3: CSASLQSPLHF. The CDR3 nucleotides read TGCAGTGCTAGCCTTCAGTCACCCCTCCACTTT. The genes are TRBV20-1 and TRBJ1-6; D call uncertain. Germline lookup yields CDR1 DFQATT and CDR2 SNEGSKA (reference sequence). The ends were cut back, 3 bases at V and 10 bases at J, with 7 bases in the middle. The CDR3 is made up of 11 amino acids.